The 23 T cell receptor beta chains listed next were all sequenced from one sample in a study of blood T cell repertoires in COVID-19. Here immunoSEQ multiplex PCR was the method, and the copy in TCRdb shows in-frame clones only, minus some. The repertoire consists of 40,000 to 50,000 clones, with less than 80% occurring once and the leading ten covering 20% to 30%. The specimen was peripheral blood. Every receptor here comes from a man between 65 and 85 years old with acute or convalescent COVID-19.

V and J are TRBV13 and TRBJ2-1, with 7 bases that match TRBD1. This CDR3 has 16 amino acids. Germline assignment: CDR1 PRHDT and CDR2 FYEKMQ (reference sequence). V dropped 1 base and J dropped 2; count of bases not matched to a gene: 5. For the CDR3, the DNA is TGTGCCAGCAGCTTAGTAGGGACAGAGACCTACAATGAGCAGTTCTTC. Its translation is CASSLVGTETYNEQFF.

CDR3 coding DNA: TGTGCCAGCTTTCAGGGGGCCTCTGGAAACACCATATATTTT. Protein sequence: CASFQGASGNTIYF. The chain recombines TRBV10-3 with TRBJ1-3, with 8 bases matching TRBD1. Trimming at V came to 10 bases and at J to 0 bases, leaving 5 bases not matched to a gene. CDR1 is ENHRY and CDR2 is SYGVKD in the germline V gene. The CDR3 contains 14 residues.

This chain joins TRBV19 and TRBJ1-3; D is unresolved. CDR3 length equals 14 residues. Looked up from germline, CDR1 is LNHDA and CDR2 is SQIVND (reference sequence). The V and J ends lost 7 bases and 0 bases respectively, with 10 bases between them. The CDR3 protein is CASNPLSSGNTIYF. CDR3 nucleotide sequence: TGTGCCAGTAACCCTCTGAGCTCTGGAAACACCATATATTTT. The entire variable domain, with the rest obtained from reference TRBV19 and TRBJ1-3, is as follows: DGGITQSPKYLFRKEGQNVTLSCEQNLNHDAMYWYRQDPGQGLRLIYYSQIVNDFQKGDIAEGYSVSREKKESFPLTVTSAQKNPTAFYLCASNPLSSGNTIYFGEGSWLTVV.

This chain links TRBV27 with TRBJ2-5; 9 bases are shared with TRBD2. V trimming: 7 bases; J trimming: 4 bases; junction bases outside the gene matches: 7. The CDR3 covers 14 residues. The germline V gene encodes CDR1 MNHEY and CDR2 SMNVEV (reference sequence). CDR3 loop: CASKPLAGSETQYF. The CDR3 DNA reads TGTGCCAGCAAGCCTCTAGCGGGGTCAGAGACCCAGTACTTC.

The V and J genes are TRBV6-1 and TRBJ1-1; no clear D. CDR3 length: 15 residues. The V end was cut by 0 bases, the J end by 0 bases, with 8 bases between. The V gene's germline CDR1 is MNHNS and CDR2 SASEGT. For the CDR3, the DNA is TGTGCCAGCAGTGAAGCAGCGAGTATGAACACTGAAGCTTTCTTT. Protein: CASSEAASMNTEAFF.

The chain joins TRBV7-3 to TRBJ2-5; D might be TRBD1 (6 bases). Germline assignment: CDR1 SGHTA and CDR2 FQGTGA. Trimming shortened V by 5 bases and J by 3 bases, and 16 bases separated the two germline ends. The CDR3 totals 15 residues. The CDR3 loop reads CASSPGAGTEETQYF. The CDR3 nucleotides read TGTGCCAGCAGCCCAGGGGCCGGGACCGAAGAGACCCAGTACTTC.

The chain links TRBV7-8 to TRBJ2-4; 8 bases align to TRBD1. This CDR3 spans 13 amino acids. The J segment lost 9 bases and the V segment lost 5 bases, leaving 6 bases of the junction unmatched. CDR1 and CDR2 (germline): SGHVS, FQNEAQ. CDR3 amino acids: CASSPGQGTIQYF. The CDR3 region has the DNA TGTGCCAGCAGCCCCGGACAGGGTACCATTCAGTACTTC.

The chain's CDR3 is CASSAQYQETQYF. CDR3 nucleotide sequence: TGTGCCAGCAGCGCACAGTACCAAGAGACCCAGTACTTC. V usage is TRBV5-5 and J usage is TRBJ2-5; D call uncertain. The CDR3 runs to 13 residues. Germline CDR1 and CDR2: SGHKS and YYEKEE (reference sequence). Trimming removed 4 bases at V and 0 bases at J, with 7 bases between. Together with reference TRBV5-5 and TRBJ2-5, the CDR3 gives the full variable domain: DAGVTQSPTHLIKTRGQQVTLRCSPISGHKSVSWYQQVLGQGPQFIFQYYEKEERGRGNFPDRFSARQFPNYSSELNVNALLLGDSALYLCASSAQYQETQYFGPGTRLLVL.

V is TRBV6-1 and J is TRBJ2-6; a possible D gene is TRBD2 (5 bases). This CDR3 comprises 15 residues. With 2 bases removed from V and 2 bases from J, the gap between germline ends came to 7 bases. Germline V CDR1 and CDR2: MNHNS, SASEGT. The CDR3 nucleotides are TGTGCCAGCAGTGAAAAGGAGGCTGGGGCCAACGTCCTGACTTTC. As protein: CASSEKEAGANVLTF.

This rearrangement joins TRBV14 to TRBJ2-2; 7 bases map to TRBD1. Trimming cost V 0 bases and J 3 bases; bases outside gene matches: 4. CDR3 size: 16 residues. CDR1 and CDR2 (germline): SGHDN, FVKESK. CDR3 coding DNA: TGTGCCAGCAGCCAAGAGGCTGGACAGGACACCGGGGAGCTGTTTTTT. Translated, it gives CASSQEAGQDTGELFF.

The gene calls are TRBV27 and TRBJ2-1; perhaps TRBD2 as D (6 bases). CDR3 length: 12 residues. Germline V CDR1 and CDR2: MNHEY, SMNVEV (reference sequence). Trimming cost V 6 bases and J 6 bases, with 9 bases left between them. CDR3 protein: CASRMTSNEQFF. For the CDR3, the DNA is TGTGCCAGCAGGATGACTAGCAATGAGCAGTTCTTC.

The rearrangement joins TRBV28 to TRBJ1-2, with a possible D match to TRBD1 (5 bases). The length of the CDR3 is 13 residues. With 8 bases removed from V and 7 bases from J, the gap between germline ends came to 17 bases. Germline assignment: CDR1 MDHEN and CDR2 SYDVKM. The CDR3 sequence: CASHRDLYPGYTF. The CDR3 nucleotides read TGTGCCAGCCACCGGGACTTGTATCCTGGCTACACCTTC.

This chain connects TRBV7-3 to TRBJ2-2; D call uncertain. Germline assignment: CDR1 SGHTA and CDR2 FQGTGA. V lost 0 bases to trimming and J lost 6 bases, with 8 bases between them. CDR3 length equals 14 residues. This CDR3 is CASSLTFLAGELFF. CDR3 DNA: TGTGCCAGCAGCTTAACGTTCCTAGCCGGGGAGCTGTTTTTT.

The chain employs TRBV7-9 and TRBJ1-2; 9 nucleotides agree with TRBD1. CDR1 SEHNR and CDR2 FQNEAQ come from the germline V gene (reference sequence). J gave up 2 bases and V 7 bases, and 8 bases lay outside the gene matches. The CDR3 loop spans 15 amino acids. The chain's CDR3 is CASIRSTGGNYGYTF. CDR3 coding DNA: TGTGCCAGCATCAGGTCAACAGGGGGCAACTATGGCTACACCTTC.

The V and J genes are TRBV7-8 and TRBJ2-7, with TRBD2 matching over 8 bases. CDR1 is SGHVS and CDR2 is FQNEAQ in the germline V gene. This CDR3 has 15 amino acids. V shed 1 base and J 2 bases; nucleotides not matched to a gene: 4. CDR3 sequence: CASSLVAGPAYEQYF. CDR3 bases: TGTGCCAGCAGCTTAGTAGCGGGGCCAGCCTACGAGCAGTACTTC.

The chain carries TRBV2 and TRBJ2-4; D may be TRBD1 (6 bases). The germline V and J ends were trimmed by 7 bases and 0 bases, with 16 bases remaining between them. Looked up from germline, CDR1 is SNHLY and CDR2 is FYNNEI. The CDR3 loop spans 16 amino acids. The CDR3 DNA reads TGTGCCAGCACCCCCCCTCGGGACACAGCCAAAAACATTCAGTACTTC. This gives the protein CASTPPRDTAKNIQYF. Supplemented by reference TRBV2 and TRBJ2-4, the full variable domain reads EPEVTQTPSHQVTQMGQEVILRCVPISNHLYFYWYRQILGQKVEFLVSFYNNEISEKSEIFDDQFSVERPDGSNFTLKIRSTKLEDSAMYFCASTPPRDTAKNIQYFGAGTRLSVL.

The CDR3 is CAWSPTADTQYF. The CDR3 DNA sequence: TGTGCCTGGAGCCCAACGGCAGATACGCAGTATTTT. The chain employs TRBV30 and TRBJ2-3; D uncertain. CDR1 GTSNPN and CDR2 SVGIG come from the germline V gene (reference sequence). Trimming stripped 3 bases from V and 4 bases from J, with 8 bases between. This CDR3 spans 12 amino acids. Full variable domain (outside the CDR3, taken from reference TRBV30 and TRBJ2-3): SQTIHQWPATLVQPVGSPLSLECTVEGTSNPNLYWYRQAAGRGLQLLFYSVGIGQISSEVPQNLSASRPQDRQFILSSKKLLLSDSGFYLCAWSPTADTQYFGPGTRLTVL.

This clone was found many times. The V and J genes are TRBV6-6 and TRBJ2-5, with a weak D call TRBD2 (5 bases). Germline assignment: CDR1 MNHNY and CDR2 SVGAGI (reference sequence). V dropped 4 bases and J dropped 3 bases, with 12 bases sitting between them. CDR3 length equals 14 residues. The CDR3 spells CASSSGIHKETQYF. CDR3 nucleotides: TGTGCCAGCAGTTCCGGGATTCACAAAGAGACCCAGTACTTC.

The gene calls are TRBV4-3 and TRBJ1-2; D is unclear. The germline V and J ends were trimmed by 0 bases and 3 bases, with 8 bases remaining between them. Germline-derived CDR1 and CDR2 are LGHNA and YSLEER. The CDR3 contains 14 residues. CDR3 in DNA: TGCGCCAGCAGCCAAGAGGTCCAGGACTATGGCTACACCTTC. Its protein is CASSQEVQDYGYTF.

The rearrangement links TRBV12-3 or TRBV12-4 to TRBJ2-7; 11 bases are shared with TRBD2. The CDR3 has 13 amino acids. The junction had 0 bases not matched to a gene; V was cut back by 6 bases and J by 2 bases. DNA for the CDR3: TGTGCCAGCAGGACTAGCGGGACCTACGAGCAGTACTTC. Residues: CASRTSGTYEQYF.

CDR3: CASSLDSLTDTQYF. The CDR3 region has the DNA TGTGCCAGCAGCTTAGATAGCTTAACAGATACGCAGTATTTT. The chain recombines TRBV11-2 with TRBJ2-3; the D is unclear. From germline, CDR1 is SGHAT and CDR2 FQNNGV. This CDR3 has 14 residues. V was pared by 0 bases and J by 3 bases, with 7 bases between.

The chain has TRBV9 and TRBJ2-3, with 9 bases fitting TRBD2. CDR1 and CDR2 (germline): SGDLS, YYNGEE. V was pared by 2 bases and J by 2 bases, with 9 bases of the junction left unmatched. This CDR3 comprises 17 residues. CDR3 protein: CASSVGASGALTDTQYF. CDR3 nucleotide sequence: TGTGCCAGCAGCGTCGGGGCTAGCGGGGCCCTCACAGATACGCAGTATTTT.

The count of this clone is one. The chain employs TRBV7-9 and TRBJ2-7, with 10 bases identical to TRBD1. Trimming cost V 2 bases and J 5 bases; bases outside gene matches: 6. The CDR3 sequence is 15 residues long. The germline gives CDR1 SEHNR, CDR2 FQNEAQ (reference sequence). CDR3 DNA: TGTGCCAGCAGCTTATGGGGGACAGGGGAAGACGAGCAGTACTTC. It is translated as CASSLWGTGEDEQYF.